Listed below are T cell receptor beta chains from one sample, sequenced in a study of CD8+ T cells in alopecia areata. The data were produced by immunoSEQ multiplex PCR, yet TCRdb's version contains in-frame clones alone and is incomplete. The table shows more than 95,000 clones, with 55% to 80% occurring only once. The specimen sequenced was CD4+ T cells sorted from blood. The receptor set was obtained from a human donor in good health. CDR3s include the opening cysteine and the closing phenylalanine or tryptophan. D genes are given only for firm matches. Clone size, where shown, is once, few, many, or a class for clones that have expanded.

size: .
V: TRBV15
J: TRBJ1-5
D: TRBD1
DNA: TGTGCCACCAGCAGTCGACAGGGGGATCAGCCCCAGCATTTT
CDR3: CATSSRQGDQPQHF

size: many
V: TRBV7-2
J: TRBJ1-6
D: TRBD1
DNA: TGTGCCAGCAGAAACAGGGGTAAAAATTCACCCCTCCACTTT
CDR3: CASRNRGKNSPLHF

size: .
V: TRBV2
J: TRBJ2-2
D: .
DNA: TGTGCCAGCAGCTACAGGGTTGCCGGGGAGCTGTTTTTT
CDR3: CASSYRVAGELFF

size: .
V: TRBV6-5
J: TRBJ2-2
D: .
DNA: TGTGCCAGCAGTTACAAGACAGGGAGGTCCGGGGAGCTGTTTTTT
CDR3: CASSYKTGRSGELFF

size: once
V: TRBV30
J: TRBJ2-5
D: .
DNA: TGTGCCTGGAGTTTACACGGAAAAGAGACCCAGTACTTC
CDR3: CAWSLHGKETQYF

size: .
V: TRBV29-1
J: TRBJ2-3
D: TRBD2
DNA: TGCAGCGTTGTACTAGCGGGGGAAGATACGCAGTATTTT
CDR3: CSVVLAGEDTQYF

size: once
V: TRBV7-9
J: TRBJ1-5
D: .
DNA: TGTGCCAGCAGCACCGCCCACGGCAATCAGCCCCAGCATTTT
CDR3: CASSTAHGNQPQHF

size: few
V: TRBV29-1
J: TRBJ2-7
D: TRBD1
DNA: TGCAGCGTTCCAGGGACAGGGTCCTACGAGCAGTACTTC
CDR3: CSVPGTGSYEQYF

size: .
V: TRBV5-1
J: TRBJ1-1
D: .
DNA: TGCGCCAGCAGAATCGATTGGCAGGGGCGGACTGAAGCTTTCTTT
CDR3: CASRIDWQGRTEAFF

size: .
V: TRBV29-1
J: TRBJ2-7
D: .
DNA: TGCAGCGCTATCTACGGGGGGCCCTACGAGCAGTACTTC
CDR3: CSAIYGGPYEQYF

size: .
V: TRBV5-1
J: TRBJ2-7
D: TRBD2
DNA: TGCGCCAGCAGCTTGGGAGTTGCGGGGGGGTCCTCCTACGAGCAGTACTTC
CDR3: CASSLGVAGGSSYEQYF

size: .
V: TRBV5-6
J: TRBJ2-2
D: .
DNA: TGTGCCAGCAGCCCCCCAGGGTCTTACACCGGGGAGCTGTTTTTT
CDR3: CASSPPGSYTGELFF

size: .
V: TRBV25-1
J: TRBJ2-7
D: .
DNA: TGTGCCGTCCGTGGGGAGCAGTACTTC
CDR3: CAVRGEQYF

size: .
V: TRBV25-1
J: TRBJ2-7
D: TRBD1
DNA: TGTGCCAGCAGGGGGACAGGTATGGGTTACGAGCAGTACTTC
CDR3: CASRGTGMGYEQYF

size: few
V: TRBV7-2
J: TRBJ2-1
D: TRBD2
DNA: TGTGCCAGCAGCCAGACTAGCGGGGGGGCTAATTACAATGAGCAGTTCTTC
CDR3: CASSQTSGGANYNEQFF

size: .
V: TRBV2
J: TRBJ2-5
D: .
DNA: TGTGCCAGCGGGCCCGGGGAGACCCAGTACTTC
CDR3: CASGPGETQYF

size: .
V: TRBV13
J: TRBJ2-5
D: TRBD2
DNA: TGTGCCAGCAGCGCCGCGTTAGCGGGGCAGACCCAGTACTTC
CDR3: CASSAALAGQTQYF

size: .
V: TRBV7-2
J: TRBJ1-6
D: .
DNA: TGTGCCAGCAGCTTGGACACCCGGTGGGCACCCCTCCACTTT
CDR3: CASSLDTRWAPLHF

size: .
V: TRBV5-1
J: TRBJ1-1
D: .
DNA: TGCGCCAGCAGCTTGGGATCGGGTGCAGGGGAGAACACTGAAGCTTTCTTT
CDR3: CASSLGSGAGENTEAFF

size: .
V: TRBV5-1
J: TRBJ2-7
D: TRBD1
DNA: TGCGCCAGCAGCTTATCCCCTGGACAGGGGTACGAGCAGTACTTC
CDR3: CASSLSPGQGYEQYF

size: .
V: TRBV6-5
J: TRBJ1-3
D: .
DNA: TGTGCCAGCATTTCAGCTCGAAACACCATATATTTT
CDR3: CASISARNTIYF

size: once
V: TRBV5-6
J: TRBJ2-5
D: .
DNA: TGTGCCAGCAGCTTGCTTAGGGAAGAGACCCAGTACTTC
CDR3: CASSLLREETQYF